This T cell receptor (beta chain) was sequenced in a study of CD4 T cells in relation to SARS-CoV-2 and coronaviruses. Study-wide context: PBMCs were cultured with antigen for roughly 11 days before TCR beta sequencing. Regarding the study as a whole: SARS-CoV-2-driven expansion was significantly weaker in crossreactive than monoreactive clones.

Unexposed donor CD4+ T cells date from about 2011-2019, before the COVID-19 pandemic. The cells were cultured for over eight days before CD4+ T cells were isolated. Cultures held 1.5 million to 2.5 million PBMCs per well with about 10 IU/ml IL-2. The CDR3 is made up of 14 amino acids. CDR1 and CDR2 from the germline V gene are SGHNT and YYREEE (reference sequence). The V and J ends lost 0 bases and 4 bases respectively, with 9 bases between them. In the case of this clone: Its antigen is currently unknown.

Clones were read by immunoSEQ multiplex PCR, and TCRdb kept only the in-frame ones, dropping some. Of approximately 20,000 clones listed, 70% to 80% were seen once; the top ten hold about a sixth. V usage is TRBV5-4 and J usage is TRBJ2-3; maybe TRBD1 (5 bases). This sequence was found in a human donor in good health. Sequenced: CD4+ T cells from PBMCs, cultured in vitro. The CDR3 coding sequence is TGTGCCAGCAGCTTGGGGTTGGGGCCAGATACGCAGTATTTT. The encoded protein is CASSLGLGPDTQYF.